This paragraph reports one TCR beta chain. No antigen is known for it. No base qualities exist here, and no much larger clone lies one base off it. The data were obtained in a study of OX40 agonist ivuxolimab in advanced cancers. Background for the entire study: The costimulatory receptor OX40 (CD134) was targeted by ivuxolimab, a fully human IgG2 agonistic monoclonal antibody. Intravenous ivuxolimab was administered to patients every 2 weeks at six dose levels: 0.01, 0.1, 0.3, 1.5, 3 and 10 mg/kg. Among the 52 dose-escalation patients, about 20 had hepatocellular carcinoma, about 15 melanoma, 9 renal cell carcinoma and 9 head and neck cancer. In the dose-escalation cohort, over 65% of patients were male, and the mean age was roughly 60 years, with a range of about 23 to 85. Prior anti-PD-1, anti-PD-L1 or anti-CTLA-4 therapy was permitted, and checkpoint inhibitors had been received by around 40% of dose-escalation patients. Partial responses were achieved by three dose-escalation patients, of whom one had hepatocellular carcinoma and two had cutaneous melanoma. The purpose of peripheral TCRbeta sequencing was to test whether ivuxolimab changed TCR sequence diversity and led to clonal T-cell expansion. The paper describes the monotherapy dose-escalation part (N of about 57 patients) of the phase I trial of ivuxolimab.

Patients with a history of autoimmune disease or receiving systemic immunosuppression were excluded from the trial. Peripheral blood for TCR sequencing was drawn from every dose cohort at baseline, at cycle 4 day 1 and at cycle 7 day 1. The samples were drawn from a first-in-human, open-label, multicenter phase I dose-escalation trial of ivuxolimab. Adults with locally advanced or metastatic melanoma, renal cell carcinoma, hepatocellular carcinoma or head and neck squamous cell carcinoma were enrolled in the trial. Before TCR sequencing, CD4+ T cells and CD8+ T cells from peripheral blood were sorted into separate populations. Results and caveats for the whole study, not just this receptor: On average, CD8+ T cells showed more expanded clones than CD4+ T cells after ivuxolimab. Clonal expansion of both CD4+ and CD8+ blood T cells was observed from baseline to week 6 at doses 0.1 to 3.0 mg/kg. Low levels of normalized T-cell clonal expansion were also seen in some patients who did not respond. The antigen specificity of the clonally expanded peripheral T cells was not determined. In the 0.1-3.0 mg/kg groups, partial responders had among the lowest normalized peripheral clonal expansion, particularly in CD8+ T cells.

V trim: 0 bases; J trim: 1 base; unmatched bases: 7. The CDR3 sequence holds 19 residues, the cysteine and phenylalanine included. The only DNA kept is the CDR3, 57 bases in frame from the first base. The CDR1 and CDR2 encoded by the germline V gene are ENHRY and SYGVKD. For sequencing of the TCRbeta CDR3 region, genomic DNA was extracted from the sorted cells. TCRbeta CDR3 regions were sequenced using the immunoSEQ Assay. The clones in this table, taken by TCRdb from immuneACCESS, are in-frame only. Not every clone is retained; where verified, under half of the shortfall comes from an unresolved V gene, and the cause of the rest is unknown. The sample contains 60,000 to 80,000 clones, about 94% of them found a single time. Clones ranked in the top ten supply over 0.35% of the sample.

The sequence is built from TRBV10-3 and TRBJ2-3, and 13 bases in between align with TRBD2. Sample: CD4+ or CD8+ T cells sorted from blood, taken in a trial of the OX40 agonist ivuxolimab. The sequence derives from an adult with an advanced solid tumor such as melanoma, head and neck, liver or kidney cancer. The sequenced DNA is TGTGCCATCAGTGAGTCAGCAGGACTAGCGGGAGAGGGCACAGATACGCAGTATTTT. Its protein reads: CAISESAGLAGEGTDTQYF.